The sequence of this T cell receptor beta chain was determined in a study of T cells in Graves' hyperthyroidism and ophthalmopathy. Study-level background: Any treatment followed the collection of peripheral blood at initial diagnosis. Overall study findings and caveats: For ophthalmopathy, model prediction preceded onset by a median approximately 6 months. Clonotypes that were expanded in thyroid above 0.001 mostly appeared in blood too.

Deletions cut 3 bases from V and 2 bases from J, with 8 bases between. Germline assignment: CDR1 MNHEY and CDR2 SMNVEV (reference sequence). The CDR3 runs to 14 residues. It was RNA transcripts that yielded the amplified TCR beta CDR3 regions. The HTBI set primed first-round TCR CDR3 RT-PCR. TCRdb redid the calling of the multiplex PCR reads with MiXCR, one entry per CDR3 protein. Among some 570,000 distinct CDR3 sequences, about 15% were seen once, and the ten largest hold under 20%. Ophthalmopathy patients all had a Clinical Activity Score of at least 3, a NOSPECS grade of at least 4 and disease under 3 months old. This clonotype was recorded many times. Its antigen is not identified.

The receptor's source is a woman in her late teens or twenties with Graves' ophthalmopathy. V usage is TRBV27 and J usage is TRBJ1-5; D gene uncertain. Sequencing used blood. The CDR3 sequence is CASSFFGGNQPQHF. CDR3 bases: TGTGCCAGCAGTTTCTTTGGGGGCAATCAGCCCCAGCATTTT.